This T cell receptor (beta chain) was found in a study of cytomegalovirus exposure and HLA in healthy donors. There were likely unrecorded immune exposures, though donors were nominally healthy when sampled. General study points: Later analysis associated a missense DCLRE1C variant with TCR beta V- and J-gene trimming. Earlier findings revealed that most TCR beta V segments proved productive either about 87% or about 30% of the time.

This clone was seen repeatedly, ten times or more. The antigen remains unidentified. The germline gives CDR1 MGHRA, CDR2 YSYEKL. CDR3 length equals 15 residues. V lost 0 bases to trimming and J lost 0 bases, with 8 bases between them. Primers included in the PCR were 60 Vbeta and 13 Jbeta primers. Produced via immunoSEQ multiplex PCR; TCRdb's table is partial and in-frame only. The sample yields approximately 200,000 clones, 65% to 90% seen once. Sequencing used PBMCs. The J gene is TRBJ2-5, the V gene TRBV4-1; D not resolved. This TCR came from a woman aged 45-60 years in good health and CMV-seronegative. The CDR3 reads CASSQDLIYQETQYF. In DNA form, the CDR3 reads TGCGCCAGCAGCCAAGATCTTATTTACCAAGAGACCCAGTACTTC.